This T cell receptor beta chain is drawn from a study of Ad26.COV2.S vaccination and SARS-CoV-2 variants. This clone was counted a few times. Treatment reported: about 20 received Ad26.COV2.S at low or high dose, single or two shots; 5 received placebo; per-sample allocation not given. Samples analyzed were those drawn on day 63 after the first vaccine or placebo injection. Deletions cut 4 bases from V and 5 bases from J, with 12 bases between. This CDR3 is built from 13 residues. Germline CDR1 SQVTM, CDR2 ANQGSEA. Profiling relied on immunoSEQ multiplex PCR, and the TCRdb table lists in-frame clones only, not all of them. The sample consists of some 390,000 clones, around 91% of them appearing once.

The gene calls are TRBV29-1 and TRBJ1-5; possible D gene TRBD1, 5 bases. This receptor was identified in a person aged 18-60 years who received the Ad26.COV2.S COVID-19 vaccine or a placebo. Sequencing was performed on peripheral blood, taken in a trial of Ad26.COV2.S vaccine versus placebo. CDR3 nucleotide sequence: TGCAGCGTTGCAGGGTCGAGGGATCAGCCCCAGCATTTT. Protein sequence: CSVAGSRDQPQHF.